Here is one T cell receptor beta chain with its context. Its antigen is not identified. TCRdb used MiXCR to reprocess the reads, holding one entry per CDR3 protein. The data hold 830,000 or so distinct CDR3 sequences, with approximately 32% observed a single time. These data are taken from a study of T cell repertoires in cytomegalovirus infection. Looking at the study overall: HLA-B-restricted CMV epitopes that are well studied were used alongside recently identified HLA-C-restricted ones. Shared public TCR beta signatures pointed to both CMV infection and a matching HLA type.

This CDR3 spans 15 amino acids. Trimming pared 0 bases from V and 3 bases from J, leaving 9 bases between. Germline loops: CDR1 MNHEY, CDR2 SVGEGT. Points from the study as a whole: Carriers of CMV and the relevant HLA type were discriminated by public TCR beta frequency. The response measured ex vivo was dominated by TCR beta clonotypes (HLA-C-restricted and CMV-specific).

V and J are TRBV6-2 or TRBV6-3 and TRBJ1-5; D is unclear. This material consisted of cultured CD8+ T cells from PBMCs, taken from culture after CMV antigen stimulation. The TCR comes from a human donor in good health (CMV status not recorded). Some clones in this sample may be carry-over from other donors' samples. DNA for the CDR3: TGTGCCAGCAGTTACTCGAACGCCCTCAATCAGCCCCAGCATTTT. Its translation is CASSYSNALNQPQHF.